This passage covers 15 T cell receptor beta chains from one sample sequenced in a study of cytomegalovirus exposure and HLA in healthy donors (dated by TCRdb to between 2016 and 2019). Library creation used the immunoSEQ multiplex PCR assay. The multiplex PCR relied on a mix of 60 forward primers for TCR Vbeta segments and 13 reverse primers for TCR Jbeta segments. TCRdb limited this immuneACCESS table to in-frame rearrangements with V and J called. A share of clones is missing; checked studies link under half to unresolved V genes, and the rest is unexplained. For this sample there are 200,000 or so clones; 80% to 85% appear just once. In total, the top ten clones hold 0.71% of the sample. Sequenced: PBMCs. The source of these receptors is a boy aged 2 to 9 in good health and CMV-seronegative.

The V gene is TRBV19, the J gene TRBJ1-6; D unclear. Germline loops: CDR1 LNHDA, CDR2 SQIVND (reference sequence). Between the trimmed V and J ends, which lost 3 bases and 0 bases, there was a span of 9 bases. This CDR3 region has 16 residues. CDR3 DNA sequence: TGTGCCAGTAGTATCCTGCGAAGCTCCTATAATTCACCCCTCCACTTT. Its translation is CASSILRSSYNSPLHF.

This clone was seen only once. The chain is built from TRBV7-9 and TRBJ2-1; D is undetermined. Between the trimmed V and J ends, which lost 5 bases and 9 bases, there was a span of 11 bases. CDR1 and CDR2 from the germline V gene are SEHNR and FQNEAQ (reference sequence). The CDR3 extends over 12 amino acids. CDR3: CASSPLTREQFF. The CDR3 DNA reads as TGTGCCAGCAGCCCCCTGACTCGTGAGCAGTTCTTC.

The chain combines TRBV11-2 with TRBJ1-2, with unresolved D. CDR3 length: 13 residues. The V gene lost 3 bases and the J gene lost 7 bases, with 12 bases spanning the gap. CDR1 is SGHAT and CDR2 is FQNNGV in the germline V gene. The CDR3 spells CASSFAGSGGYTF. CDR3 sequence (DNA): TGTGCCAGCAGCTTTGCCGGGTCCGGTGGCTACACCTTC. Variable domain in full (rest from reference TRBV11-2 and TRBJ1-2): EAGVAQSPRYKIIEKRQSVAFWCNPISGHATLYWYQQILGQGPKLLIQFQNNGVVDDSQLPKDRFSAERLKGVDSTLKIQPAKLEDSAVYLCASSFAGSGGYTFGSGTRLTVV.

The CDR3 here is CASAAIIDEQFF. CDR3 nucleotide sequence: TGTGCCAGTGCGGCCATAATCGATGAGCAGTTCTTC. The V and J genes are TRBV6-5 and TRBJ2-1, with unresolved D. The CDR3 is made up of 12 amino acids. Germline assignment: CDR1 MNHEY and CDR2 SVGAGI. V shed 9 bases and J shed 8 bases, with 14 bases lying between them.

For the CDR3, the DNA is TGTGCCAGCAGCTCGGGGACTTATCAAGAGACCCAGTACTTC. The encoded protein is CASSSGTYQETQYF. The V gene is TRBV7-8, the J gene TRBJ2-5; D perhaps matches TRBD2 (6 bases). Germline loops: CDR1 SGHVS, CDR2 FQNEAQ. V lost 4 bases, J lost 2 bases, and 11 bases lay in between. This CDR3 region has 14 residues.

Concerning this clone: Different DNA sequences within this sample yield the same CDR3. This chain links TRBV5-1 with TRBJ2-5, with D unclear. The CDR3 length is 14 residues. Per the germline V gene, CDR1 is SGHRS and CDR2 is YFSETQ. V was shortened by 0 bases and J by 1 base, with 7 bases between the two germline ends. In nucleotides, the CDR3 is TGCGCCAGCAGCTTGGGCAGTTTCCAAGAGACCCAGTACTTC. Translation: CASSLGSFQETQYF.

The V and J genes are TRBV5-6 and TRBJ2-5; TRBD1 agrees at 8 bases. The ends lost 3 bases at V and 2 bases at J; junction bases unmatched: 6. The V gene's germline CDR1 is SGHDT and CDR2 YYEEEE. This CDR3 has 15 amino acids. In DNA form, the CDR3 reads TGTGCCAGCAGCTCTACCCACAGGGGGCAAGAGACCCAGTACTTC. Amino acid sequence: CASSSTHRGQETQYF.

The V gene is TRBV10-2, the J gene TRBJ1-5, with no clear D. V shed 2 bases and J shed 3 bases, with 8 bases lying between them. CDR1 and CDR2 from the germline V gene are WSHSY and SAAADI. The CDR3 extends over 14 amino acids. DNA for the CDR3: TGCGCCAGCAGTGAGGACTTACCCAATCAGCCCCAGCATTTT. Translated, it gives CASSEDLPNQPQHF.

The V call is TRBV4-1, the J call TRBJ2-1; unclear D gene. V was cut by 0 bases and J by 6 bases, with 12 bases left in between. The germline V gene has CDR1 MGHRA and CDR2 YSYEKL. The CDR3 is made up of 15 amino acids. CDR3 DNA sequence: TGCGCCAGCAGCCAAGATCTGGCGCGCGGCAATGAGCAGTTCTTC. It encodes CASSQDLARGNEQFF.

In this sample, this clone turned up a few times. The junction departs from the called germline gene at one end, perhaps through a read error. This chain links TRBV2 with TRBJ2-7; D remains ambiguous. The CDR3 is 14 amino acids. CDR1 is SNHLY and CDR2 is FYNNEI in the germline V gene. CDR3 in DNA: TGTGCCAGCAGTGAAGCGCTTCTTAATGGTAGATTGGACTTC. It translates to CASSEALLNGRLDF. Full variable domain (outside the CDR3, taken from reference TRBV2 and TRBJ2-7): EPEVTQTPSHQVTQMGQEVILRCVPISNHLYFYWYRQILGQKVEFLVSFYNNEISEKSEIFDDQFSVERPDGSNFTLKIRSTKLEDSAMYFCASSEALLNGRLDFGPGTRLTVT.

V is TRBV30 and J is TRBJ1-4, with D maybe TRBD1 (5 bases). CDR3 size: 18 residues. The germline V gene encodes CDR1 GTSNPN and CDR2 SVGIG (reference sequence). Trimming cost V 3 bases and J 0 bases, with 20 bases left between them. For the CDR3, the DNA is TGTGCCTGGAGCCCATCCGACAGACTAGATGCAACTAATGAAAAACTGTTTTTT. This codes for CAWSPSDRLDATNEKLFF.

This clone was found once. Here the CDR3 reads CASSLGPGGNTIYF. The CDR3 nucleotides are TGTGCCAGCAGCTTAGGCCCCGGGGGAAACACCATATATTTT. This chain connects TRBV13 to TRBJ1-3; D gene ambiguous. Trimming took 0 bases from V and 4 from J, leaving 7 bases between them. Looked up from germline, CDR1 is PRHDT and CDR2 is FYEKMQ (reference sequence). This CDR3 region has 14 residues.

The chain recombines TRBV18 with TRBJ1-1; possible D gene TRBD1, 6 bases. Trimming removed 3 bases at V and 3 bases at J, with 11 bases between. Germline lookup yields CDR1 KGHSH and CDR2 LQKENI. There are 14 residues in the CDR3. The chain's CDR3 is CASSPGGGYTEAFF. CDR3 coding DNA: TGTGCCAGCTCACCGGGAGGGGGATACACTGAAGCTTTCTTT.

The genes are TRBV7-8 and TRBJ2-5, with 9 bases fitting TRBD2. Germline-derived CDR1 and CDR2 are SGHVS and FQNEAQ. V was clipped by 5 bases and J by 4 bases; unmatched bases: 8. The CDR3 sequence is 15 residues long. CDR3 sequence reads: CASSGDSGGAETQYF. DNA for the CDR3: TGTGCCAGCAGCGGAGATAGCGGGGGTGCAGAGACCCAGTACTTC.

This clone has just a few counts. This chain joins TRBV7-6 and TRBJ1-1; the D is unclear. This CDR3 spans 13 amino acids. V was clipped by 1 base and J by 7 bases, with 10 bases between them. Germline V gene lookup returns CDR1 SGHVS and CDR2 FNYEAQ. The CDR3 here is CASSLGTRDEAFF. CDR3 in DNA: TGTGCCAGCAGCTTAGGAACCCGGGATGAAGCTTTCTTT.